The TCR beta chain under discussion was sequenced for a study of blood T cell repertoires in COVID-19. Study-level information: Sources were T cells, B-cell-depleted T cells, or PBMCs; the material itself was cDNA or gDNA.

Trimming took off 3 bases at V and 2 bases at J, with 14 bases between the two ends. In germline, CDR1 is SNHLY, CDR2 FYNNEI. This CDR3 region has 16 residues. Source study methods: Estimates of nucleated cell counts were drawn from the amplification of reference gene primers. The protocol was immunoSEQ multiplex PCR, while the TCRdb copy is restricted to in-frame clones and leaves out a portion. V, J and clone size are those of that table, while D and trimming were read from the DNA. The repertoire consists of approximately 400,000 clones, with about 89% occurring once and the leading ten covering 1.3%.

This rearrangement joins TRBV2 to TRBJ1-3, with D tentatively TRBD1 (6 bases). Specimen: PBMCs or T cells enriched from blood (not recorded which). The clonotype comes from a man aged 30 to 45 who had recovered from COVID-19. In DNA, the CDR3 is TGTGCCAGCAGTGAGACAAGGGGGAGAACTGGAAACACCATATATTTT. Amino acids: CASSETRGRTGNTIYF.